Listed below are T cell receptor beta chains from one sample, sequenced in a study of blood T cell repertoires in COVID-19. The table came from immunoSEQ multiplex PCR; TCRdb's copy has only in-frame clones and leaves some out. The sample lists 95,000 to 150,000 clones, about 89% seen once, with 25% to 35% in the top ten. Sequencing was performed on peripheral blood. All receptors come from a woman aged 65 to 85 with acute or convalescent COVID-19. CDR3s include the opening cysteine and the closing phenylalanine or tryptophan. The order of the fields is J gene, clone size, CDR3 length, V gene, CDR3 protein. Clone size is shown for a subset of rows, as once, few, many or a class of expanded clone.

>TRBJ2-7|.|11|TRBV28
CASTQGYEQYF
>TRBJ1-3|.|18|TRBV5-1
CASSLMSPGGGSGNTIYF
>TRBJ2-7|.|15|TRBV5-1
CASSPEAGEAGEQYF
>TRBJ2-6|.|14|TRBV6-5
CASSYQGWANVLTF
>TRBJ2-5|.|15|TRBV14
CASSQPGQGWETQYF
>TRBJ2-1|.|15|TRBV10-2
CASKRGTLSVDEQFF
>TRBJ2-7|.|13|TRBV7-9
CASSLAYRGEQYF
>TRBJ1-2|few|14|TRBV7-9
CASSLGGTHYGYTF
>TRBJ1-1|few|12|TRBV28
CASSLLRSEAFF
>TRBJ2-1|.|13|TRBV7-3
CASSPAAVGEQFF
>TRBJ1-1|.|14|TRBV5-1
CASSDTTGNTEAFF
>TRBJ1-4|.|14|TRBV7-9
CASSQGQDNEKLFF
>TRBJ2-1|.|12|TRBV6-6
CAVVGGFNEQFF
>TRBJ1-3|.|16|TRBV9
CASSVGGLRAGNTIYF
>TRBJ1-2|.|14|TRBV5-6
CASSLGQARYGYTF
>TRBJ1-6|.|12|TRBV19
CASSIRNSPLHF
>TRBJ2-2|.|14|TRBV6-1
CASSEPTGSGELFF
>TRBJ1-1|few|14|TRBV18
CASSPNQENTEAFF
>TRBJ2-2|.|15|TRBV5-1
CASSSDRANTGELFF
>TRBJ2-2|.|15|TRBV7-3
CASSPDRGDTGELFF
>TRBJ2-2|.|17|TRBV7-3
CASSSSGQGAYTGELFF
>TRBJ1-2|.|14|TRBV5-1
CASSPQDSIYGYTF
>TRBJ1-4|.|15|TRBV30
CAWSARGAANEKLFF
>TRBJ1-1|.|14|TRBV5-4
CASSFQGIGTEAFF
>TRBJ1-2|once|12|TRBV28
CASSLVRTPPVF
>TRBJ2-7|.|14|TRBV19
CASSQTESSYEQYF
>TRBJ1-2|.|14|TRBV30
CAWRSRTGDYGYTF
>TRBJ2-1|.|14|TRBV29-1
CSVGGTGDYNEQFF
>TRBJ2-1|.|14|TRBV5-1
CASSERGGDNEQFF
>TRBJ2-1|.|15|TRBV6-1
CASSDRQYPYNEQFF
>TRBJ2-2|.|19|TRBV7-6
CASSYSGTGKAKDTGELFF
>TRBJ1-5|few|15|TRBV5-1
CASRVNSDSNQPQHF
>TRBJ2-1|.|15|TRBV4-1
CASSPTSGGYNEQFF
>TRBJ2-4|.|21|TRBV5-1
CASSFSHPSATGSRAKNIQYF
>TRBJ2-5|once|12|TRBV28
CASSLKRETQYF
>TRBJ2-1|.|15|TRBV3-1/TRBV3-2
CASSQGAGGFDEQFF
>TRBJ1-2|once|13|TRBV5-6
CASSLLKGAGYTF
>TRBJ2-3|.|14|TRBV28
CASSLRTSTDTQYF
>TRBJ1-3|once|15|TRBV6-1
CASSEAHRPRNTIYF
>TRBJ1-4|.|12|TRBV19
CASSIAGEKLFF